What follows are 22 T cell receptor beta chains derived from one specimen sequenced in a study of blood T cell repertoires in COVID-19. Repertoires were generated with immunoSEQ multiplex PCR, while TCRdb's copy carries only in-frame clones and drops some. Seen here are tens of thousands of clones, 82% observed once, and the top ten hold approximately 18%. Sequenced: peripheral blood. These receptors were taken from a human donor in a cohort sampled during active COVID-19.

This clone has only a few counts. The chain links TRBV30 to TRBJ2-7; TRBD2 is a possible D gene (6 bases). V lost 5 bases to trimming and J lost 7 bases, with 24 bases between them. This CDR3 comprises 15 residues. Germline CDR1 reads GTSNPN; CDR2 reads SVGIG (reference sequence). This CDR3 reads CAWAKWGLSPGEQYF. The CDR3 nucleotides read TGTGCCTGGGCTAAGTGGGGACTTTCACCGGGGGAGCAGTACTTC.

The V and J genes are TRBV3-1 (or the pseudogene TRBV3-2) and TRBJ1-1; weak D call: TRBD1 (6 bases). The germline V gene encodes CDR1 LGHDT and CDR2 YNNKEL (reference sequence). The length of the CDR3 is 11 residues. V lost 1 base and J 10 bases, leaving 7 bases between the germline ends. The DNA of the CDR3 is TGTGCCAGCAGCCAAGGCAGGGGAGCTTTCTTT. Residues: CASSQGRGAFF.

V and J are TRBV7-2 and TRBJ2-7; D may be TRBD1 (6 bases). The CDR3 runs to 14 residues. Germline CDR1 is SGHTA and CDR2 is FQGNSA. The V gene lost 7 bases and the J gene lost 3 bases, with 16 bases spanning the gap. The chain's CDR3 is CASTITQGFYEQYF. DNA for the CDR3: TGTGCCAGCACTATTACACAGGGCTTCTACGAGCAGTACTTC.

The chain carries TRBV7-9 and TRBJ1-2, with D maybe TRBD1 (5 bases). V dropped 0 bases and J dropped 2 bases, with 13 bases sitting between them. CDR1 is SEHNR, CDR2 FQNEAQ, per germline (reference sequence). The length of the CDR3 is 16 residues. The CDR3 DNA is TGTGCCAGCAGCTTAGCGGCTTCGACAGACAACTATGGCTACACCTTC. It codes for CASSLAASTDNYGYTF.

V gene TRBV12-3 or TRBV12-4 combines with J gene TRBJ2-7; 7 bases match TRBD2. V shed 1 base and J 5 bases; nucleotides not matched to a gene: 2. The CDR3 totals 13 residues. This CDR3 is CASSLGRGDEQYF. DNA of the CDR3: TGTGCCAGCAGTTTAGGTCGGGGGGACGAGCAGTACTTC.

The chain recombines TRBV4-1 with TRBJ1-3; D gene ambiguous. Trimming stripped 2 bases from V and 3 bases from J, with 8 bases between. CDR1 and CDR2 (germline): MGHRA, YSYEKL. This CDR3 has 14 residues. The DNA for the CDR3 is TGCGCCAGCAGCCAACAAGAGTATGGAAACACCATATATTTT. Its translation: CASSQQEYGNTIYF.

The V gene is TRBV6-5, the J gene TRBJ1-2; no firm D call. This CDR3 has 12 amino acids. Per germline, CDR1 MNHEY and CDR2 SVGAGI. Trimming took 10 bases from V and 1 from J, leaving 10 bases between them. For the CDR3, the DNA is TGTGCCACCTCCGTACTTAACTATGGCTACACCTTC. Protein sequence: CATSVLNYGYTF.

The CDR3 region has the DNA TGTGCCAGCAGCTTAGTAATATTTGGGGCGGAGACCCAGTACTTC. It is translated as CASSLVIFGAETQYF. The J gene is TRBJ2-5, the V gene TRBV7-9, with TRBD1 as a possible D gene (5 bases). The CDR3 sequence is 15 residues long. The V gene lost 1 base and the J gene lost 5 bases, with 14 bases spanning the gap. Germline lookup yields CDR1 SEHNR and CDR2 FQNEAQ (reference sequence). Full variable domain (outside the CDR3, taken from reference TRBV7-9 and TRBJ2-5): DTGVSQNPRHKITKRGQNVTFRCDPISEHNRLYWYRQTLGQGPEFLTYFQNEAQLEKSRLLSDRFSAERPKGSFSTLEIQRTEQGDSAMYLCASSLVIFGAETQYFGPGTRLLVL.

The V call is TRBV6-5, the J call TRBJ2-3, with 8 bases fitting TRBD1. J gave up 2 bases and V 2 bases, and 3 bases lay outside the gene matches. The CDR3 consists of 15 residues. Germline assignment: CDR1 MNHEY and CDR2 SVGAGI. The DNA of the CDR3 is TGTGCCAGCAGTTACGCGACAGGGGTCACAGATACGCAGTATTTT. It codes for CASSYATGVTDTQYF.

This clone showed up just once. This chain links TRBV2 with TRBJ1-1; D perhaps matches TRBD1 (6 bases). Germline assignment: CDR1 SNHLY and CDR2 FYNNEI. The CDR3 length is 13 residues. Between the trimmed V and J ends, which lost 10 bases and 1 base, there was a span of 13 bases. The CDR3, as DNA: TGTGCCACTCGGGTACAGGGGAACACTGAAGCTTTCTTT. Protein: CATRVQGNTEAFF.

This rearrangement joins TRBV11-2 to TRBJ2-7; D is perhaps TRBD1 (6 bases). Trimming took 3 bases from V and 2 from J, leaving 14 bases between them. Germline V gives CDR1 SGHAT, CDR2 FQNNGV. The CDR3 runs 15 residues. In nucleotides, the CDR3 is TGTGCCAGCAGCTTTTTCGGGCAGGGGACCTACGAGCAGTACTTC. This gives the protein CASSFFGQGTYEQYF.

This clone is judged hyperexpanded. The chain couples TRBV23-1 to TRBJ1-5; possible D gene TRBD1, 5 bases. TRBV23-1 is an open reading frame whose function is uncertain. The V end lost 6 bases, the J end lost 0 bases, and 24 bases lay between the germline ends. The CDR3 spans 19 residues. CDR3: CASSLTRGHPWDSNQPQHF. The CDR3 coding sequence is TGCGCCAGCAGCCTTACGAGAGGACACCCTTGGGATAGCAATCAGCCCCAGCATTTT.

V and J are TRBV30 and TRBJ1-6; D is possibly TRBD1 (5 bases). The germline V gene has CDR1 GTSNPN and CDR2 SVGIG (reference sequence). With 4 bases removed from V and 9 bases from J, the gap between germline ends came to 13 bases. The CDR3 loop spans 13 amino acids. This CDR3 is CAWKLGGSSPLHF. CDR3 sequence (DNA): TGTGCCTGGAAATTGGGGGGAAGTTCACCCCTCCACTTT.

This chain joins TRBV27 and TRBJ2-7, with 9 bases lining up with TRBD1. Germline loops: CDR1 MNHEY, CDR2 SMNVEV (reference sequence). The CDR3 extends over 12 amino acids. J lost 6 bases, V lost 6 bases, and 3 bases had no gene match. The CDR3 here is CASRTGGGEQYF. The CDR3 DNA reads as TGTGCCAGCAGGACAGGGGGAGGCGAGCAGTACTTC.

The V and J genes are TRBV5-6 and TRBJ2-7; TRBD2 aligns across 7 bases. The CDR3 totals 14 residues. From germline, CDR1 is SGHDT and CDR2 YYEEEE. Losses at the gene ends were 0 bases for V and 2 bases for J; bases not matched to a gene: 2. The CDR3 nucleotides read TGTGCCAGCAGCTTGGCGGGAGGCCCCTACGAGCAGTACTTC. As protein: CASSLAGGPYEQYF.

The chain joins TRBV3-1 (or the pseudogene TRBV3-2) to TRBJ1-2; D might be TRBD1 (6 bases). The length of the CDR3 is 14 residues. V was clipped by 1 base and J by 2 bases, with 8 bases between them. Germline CDR1 reads LGHDT; CDR2 reads YNNKEL (reference sequence). The CDR3 loop reads CASSQGTENYGYTF. In DNA form, the CDR3 reads TGTGCCAGCAGCCAAGGGACAGAGAACTATGGCTACACCTTC.

J is TRBJ2-7 and V is TRBV27; 8 nucleotides align to TRBD2. Germline CDR1 is MNHEY and CDR2 is SMNVEV (reference sequence). This CDR3 is 15 amino acids long. Unmatched junction bases numbered 6, after V lost 5 bases and J lost 0 bases. This chain's CDR3 is CASSMTSVSSYEQYF. CDR3 DNA: TGTGCCAGCAGTATGACTAGCGTGAGCTCCTACGAGCAGTACTTC.

This chain connects TRBV5-1 to TRBJ1-2; D is uncertain. V lost 0 bases to trimming and J lost 0 bases, with 9 bases between them. Per germline, CDR1 SGHRS and CDR2 YFSETQ. This CDR3 contains 15 residues. The CDR3, as DNA: TGCGCCAGCAGCTTGGGTGTCAGGTCTAACTATGGCTACACCTTC. It encodes CASSLGVRSNYGYTF.

V usage is TRBV4-1 and J usage is TRBJ1-4; no clear D. This CDR3 contains 16 residues. Trimming took 1 base from V and 0 from J, leaving 9 bases between them. The germline V gene encodes CDR1 MGHRA and CDR2 YSYEKL. CDR3 DNA: TGCGCCAGCAGCCAAGGCGTCGTCCCAACTAATGAAAAACTGTTTTTT. Protein sequence: CASSQGVVPTNEKLFF.

The J gene is TRBJ2-7, the V gene TRBV18; TRBD2 matches at 7 bases. The CDR3 is made up of 15 amino acids. Germline trimming cut 4 bases from V and 3 bases from J; bases unmatched to any gene: 9. Germline V CDR1 and CDR2: KGHSH, LQKENI. The CDR3 sequence is CASSRAGGIDYEQYF. DNA of the CDR3: TGTGCCAGCTCACGAGCCGGGGGGATAGACTACGAGCAGTACTTC. Supplemented by reference TRBV18 and TRBJ2-7, the full variable domain reads NAGVMQNPRHLVRRRGQEARLRCSPMKGHSHVYWYRQLPEEGLKFMVYLQKENIIDESGMPKERFSAEFPKEGPSILRIQQVVRGDSAAYFCASSRAGGIDYEQYFGPGTRLTVT.

In DNA, the CDR3 is TGTGCCAGCAGCTTAATGGCAGTATATGGCTACACCTTC. This gives the protein CASSLMAVYGYTF. The chain employs TRBV7-9 and TRBJ1-2; no reliable D call. Germline V gives CDR1 SEHNR, CDR2 FQNEAQ (reference sequence). The length of the CDR3 is 13 residues. Trimming left V 2 bases short and J 5 bases short, with 9 bases between.

This clone was counted once. The V call is TRBV5-1, the J call TRBJ2-5, with D possibly being TRBD1 (5 bases). Germline lookup yields CDR1 SGHRS and CDR2 YFSETQ. The CDR3 is 13 amino acids. V shed 5 bases and J shed 5 bases, with 13 bases lying between them. The CDR3 nucleotides read TGCGCCAGCAGTCTGGAGCCAGGGGAGACCCAGTACTTC. It specifies CASSLEPGETQYF.